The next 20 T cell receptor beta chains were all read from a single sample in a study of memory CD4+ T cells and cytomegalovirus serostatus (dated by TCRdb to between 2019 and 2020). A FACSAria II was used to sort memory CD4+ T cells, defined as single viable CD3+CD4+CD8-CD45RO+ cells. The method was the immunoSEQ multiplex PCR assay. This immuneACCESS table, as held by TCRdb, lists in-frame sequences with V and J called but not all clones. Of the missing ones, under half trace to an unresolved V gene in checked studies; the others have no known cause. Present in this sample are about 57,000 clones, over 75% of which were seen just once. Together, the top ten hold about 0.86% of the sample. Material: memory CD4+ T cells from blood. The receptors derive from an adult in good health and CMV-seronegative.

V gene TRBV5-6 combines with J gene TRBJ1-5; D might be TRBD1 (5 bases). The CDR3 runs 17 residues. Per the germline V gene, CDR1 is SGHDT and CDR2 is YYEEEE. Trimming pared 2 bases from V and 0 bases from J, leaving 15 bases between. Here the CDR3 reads CASSFRQNAYSNQPQHF. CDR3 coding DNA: TGTGCCAGCAGCTTTCGACAGAACGCTTATAGCAATCAGCCCCAGCATTTT.

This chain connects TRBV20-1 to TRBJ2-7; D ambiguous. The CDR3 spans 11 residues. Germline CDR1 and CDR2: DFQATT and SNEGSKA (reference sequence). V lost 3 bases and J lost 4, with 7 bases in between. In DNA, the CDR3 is TGCAGTGCTAGGATGGCTTACGAGCAGTACTTC. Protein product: CSARMAYEQYF.

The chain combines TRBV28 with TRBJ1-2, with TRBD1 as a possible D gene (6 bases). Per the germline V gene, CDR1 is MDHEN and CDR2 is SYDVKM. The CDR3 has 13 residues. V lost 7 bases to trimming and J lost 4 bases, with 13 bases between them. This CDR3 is CASTPGTIYGYTF. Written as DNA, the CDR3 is TGTGCCAGCACACCGGGGACAATCTATGGCTACACCTTC.

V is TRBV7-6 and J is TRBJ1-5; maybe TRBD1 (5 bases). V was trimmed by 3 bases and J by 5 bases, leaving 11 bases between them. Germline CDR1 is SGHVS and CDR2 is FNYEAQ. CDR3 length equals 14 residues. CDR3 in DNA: TGTGCCAGCAGCTTTGGGGGAAGGGATCAGCCCCAGCATTTT. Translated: CASSFGGRDQPQHF.

CDR3 region: CASSFLPVSGYTF. The DNA for the CDR3 is TGTGCCAGCAGTTTCCTCCCTGTAAGCGGCTACACCTTC. This sequence joins TRBV28 and TRBJ1-2, with D unresolved. CDR3 length: 13 residues. The V gene's germline CDR1 is MDHEN and CDR2 SYDVKM. Trimming removed 3 bases from V and 8 bases from J, with 13 bases in between.

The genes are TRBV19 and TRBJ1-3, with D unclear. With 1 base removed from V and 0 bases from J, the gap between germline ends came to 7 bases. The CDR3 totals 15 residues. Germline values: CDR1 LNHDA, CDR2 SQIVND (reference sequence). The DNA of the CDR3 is TGTGCCAGTAGTATAGTCGCATACTCTGGAAACACCATATATTTT. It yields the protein CASSIVAYSGNTIYF.

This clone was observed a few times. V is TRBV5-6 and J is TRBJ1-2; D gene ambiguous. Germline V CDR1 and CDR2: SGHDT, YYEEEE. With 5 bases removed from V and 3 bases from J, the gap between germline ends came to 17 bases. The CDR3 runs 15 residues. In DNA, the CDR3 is TGTGCCAGCAGTCGGGCCCGGAGGGCGGACTATGGCTACACCTTC. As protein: CASSRARRADYGYTF.

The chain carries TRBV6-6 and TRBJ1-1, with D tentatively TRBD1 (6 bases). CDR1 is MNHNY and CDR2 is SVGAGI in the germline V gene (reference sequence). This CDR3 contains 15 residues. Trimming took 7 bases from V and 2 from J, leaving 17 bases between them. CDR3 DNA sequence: TGTGCCAGCACCCGGAGGGACACGAGCAACACTGAAGCTTTCTTT. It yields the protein CASTRRDTSNTEAFF.

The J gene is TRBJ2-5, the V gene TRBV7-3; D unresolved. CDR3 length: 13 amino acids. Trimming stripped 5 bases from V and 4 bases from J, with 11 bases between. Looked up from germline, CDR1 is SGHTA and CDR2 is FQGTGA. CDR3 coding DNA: TGTGCCAGCAGCCTGAGAGCATCAGAGACCCAGTACTTC. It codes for CASSLRASETQYF.

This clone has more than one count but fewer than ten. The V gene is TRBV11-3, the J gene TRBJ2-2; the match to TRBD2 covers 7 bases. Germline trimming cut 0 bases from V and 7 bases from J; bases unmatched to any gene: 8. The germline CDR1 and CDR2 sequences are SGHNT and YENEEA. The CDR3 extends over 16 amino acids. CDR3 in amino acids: CASSLERGGGVGELFF. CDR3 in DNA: TGTGCCAGCAGCTTAGAGCGCGGCGGGGGTGTCGGGGAGCTGTTTTTT.

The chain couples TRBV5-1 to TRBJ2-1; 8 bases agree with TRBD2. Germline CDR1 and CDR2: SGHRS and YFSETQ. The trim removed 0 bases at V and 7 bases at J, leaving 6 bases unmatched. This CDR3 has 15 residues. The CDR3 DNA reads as TGCGCCAGCAGCTTGGGCGGGGGGCAGGTGAATGAGCAGTTCTTC. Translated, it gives CASSLGGGQVNEQFF.

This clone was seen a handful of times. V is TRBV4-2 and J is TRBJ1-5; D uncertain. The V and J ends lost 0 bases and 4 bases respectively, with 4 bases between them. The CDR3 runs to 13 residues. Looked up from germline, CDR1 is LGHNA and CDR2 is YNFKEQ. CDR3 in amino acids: CASSQDLNQPQHF. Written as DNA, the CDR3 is TGTGCCAGCAGCCAAGATCTGAATCAGCCCCAGCATTTT.

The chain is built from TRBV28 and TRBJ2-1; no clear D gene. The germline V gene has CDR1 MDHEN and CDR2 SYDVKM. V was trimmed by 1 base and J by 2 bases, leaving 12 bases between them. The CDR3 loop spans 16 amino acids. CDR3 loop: CASSLFGSNTYNEQFF. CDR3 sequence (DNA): TGTGCCAGCAGTTTATTTGGCTCCAACACCTACAATGAGCAGTTCTTC.

The CDR3 region has the DNA TGTGCCAGCAGCTCCGGACTAGCGGGATATATAGATACGCAGTATTTT. Protein product: CASSSGLAGYIDTQYF. V usage is TRBV11-3 and J usage is TRBJ2-3; TRBD2 matches at 12 bases. Losses at the gene ends were 4 bases for V and 5 bases for J; bases not matched to a gene: 7. The CDR3 has 16 amino acids. From germline, CDR1 is SGHNT and CDR2 YENEEA.

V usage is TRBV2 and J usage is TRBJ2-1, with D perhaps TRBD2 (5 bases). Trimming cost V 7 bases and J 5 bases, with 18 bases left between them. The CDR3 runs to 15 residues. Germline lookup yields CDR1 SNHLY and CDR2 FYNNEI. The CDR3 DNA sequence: TGTGCCAGCAAATGGACTCCTAATGGGAACAATGAGCAGTTCTTC. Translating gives CASKWTPNGNNEQFF. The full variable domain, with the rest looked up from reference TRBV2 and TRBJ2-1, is EPEVTQTPSHQVTQMGQEVILRCVPISNHLYFYWYRQILGQKVEFLVSFYNNEISEKSEIFDDQFSVERPDGSNFTLKIRSTKLEDSAMYFCASKWTPNGNNEQFFGPGTRLTVL.

This CDR3 is CASSGQVGNQPQHF. The CDR3 nucleotides are TGTGCCAGCAGTGGACAGGTAGGGAATCAGCCCCAGCATTTT. This chain uses TRBV2 with TRBJ1-5, with a tentative D call TRBD1 (6 bases). This CDR3 is 14 amino acids long. V lost 4 bases and J 4 bases, leaving 11 bases between the germline ends. Germline V gene data show CDR1 as SNHLY and CDR2 as FYNNEI.

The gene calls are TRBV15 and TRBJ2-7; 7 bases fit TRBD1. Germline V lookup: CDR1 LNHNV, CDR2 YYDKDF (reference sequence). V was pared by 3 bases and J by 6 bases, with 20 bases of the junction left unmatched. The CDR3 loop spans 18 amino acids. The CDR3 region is CATSRPGVKGASWSEQYF. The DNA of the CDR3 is TGTGCCACCAGCAGGCCCGGGGTGAAGGGGGCGTCCTGGTCCGAGCAGTACTTC. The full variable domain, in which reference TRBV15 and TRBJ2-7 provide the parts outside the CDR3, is DAMVIQNPRYQVTQFGKPVTLSCSQTLNHNVMYWYQQKSSQAPKLLFHYYDKDFNNEADTPDNFQSRRPNTSFCFLDIRSPGLGDTAMYLCATSRPGVKGASWSEQYFGPGTRLTVT.

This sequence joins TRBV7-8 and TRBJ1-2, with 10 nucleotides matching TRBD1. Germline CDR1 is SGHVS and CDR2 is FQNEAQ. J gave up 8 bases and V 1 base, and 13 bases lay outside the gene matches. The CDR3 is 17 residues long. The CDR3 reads CASSLVGTGADLWGYTF. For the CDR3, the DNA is TGTGCCAGCAGCTTAGTCGGGACAGGGGCGGATCTATGGGGCTACACCTTC.

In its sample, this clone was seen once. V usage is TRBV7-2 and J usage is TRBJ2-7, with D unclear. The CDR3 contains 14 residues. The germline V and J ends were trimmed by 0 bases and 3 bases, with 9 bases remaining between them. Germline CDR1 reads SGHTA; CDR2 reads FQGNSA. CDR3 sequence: CASSLANLYYEQYF. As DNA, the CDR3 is TGTGCCAGCAGCTTAGCGAACTTGTACTACGAGCAGTACTTC.

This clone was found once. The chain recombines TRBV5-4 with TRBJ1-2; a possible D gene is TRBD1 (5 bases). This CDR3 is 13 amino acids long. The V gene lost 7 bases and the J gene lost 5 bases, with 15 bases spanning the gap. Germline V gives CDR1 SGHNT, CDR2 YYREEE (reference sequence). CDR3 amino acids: CASATGDSYGYTF. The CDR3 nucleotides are TGTGCCAGCGCGACCGGGGACTCATATGGCTACACCTTC. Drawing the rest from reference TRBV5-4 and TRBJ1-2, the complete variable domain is ETGVTQSPTHLIKTRGQQVTLRCSSQSGHNTVSWYQQALGQGPQFIFQYYREEENGRGNFPPRFSGLQFPNYSSELNVNALELDDSALYLCASATGDSYGYTFGSGTRLTVV.